This T cell receptor beta chain emerged from a study of early stage breast cancer tumors. At the level of the study: ER+/PR+/HER2- status applied to about 70% of the 16 invasive breast tumors. Study conclusions and caveats: Tumors had roughly 2.6-fold higher T cell density than normal breast.

This normal breast sample came from a site roughly 2-4 cm away from the tumor. Each sample had two DNA replicates, approximately 0.5 ug blood or about 1.5 ug tissue. TCRdb's copy holds only in-frame clones and misses some; the assay was immunoSEQ multiplex PCR. This table has roughly 10,000 clones, 70% to 80% appearing once. Trimming pared 5 bases from V and 3 bases from J, leaving 14 bases between. The CDR3 length is 15 residues. CDR1 is SGHTA, CDR2 FQGNSA, per germline. With respect to this clone: Its antigen is currently unknown.

Material: normal breast tissue next to the tumor. The V gene is TRBV7-2, the J gene TRBJ2-1; maybe TRBD1 (5 bases). This sequence was found in a person in their sixties with breast cancer. The CDR3 DNA reads as TGTGCCAGCAGCCCTGACCAAGGGGTCTACAATGAGCAGTTCTTC. Amino acid sequence: CASSPDQGVYNEQFF.